This passage covers 13 T cell receptor beta chains from one sample sequenced in a study of blood T cell repertoires in COVID-19 (TCRdb year 2020). The receptor library was made with the immunoSEQ multiplex PCR assay. This is the immuneACCESS table as TCRdb keeps it, with only in-frame sequences that have V and J called. A part of the clones is gone; compared with another copy, unresolved V genes explain less than half, and the rest is unexplained. A total of about 250,000 clones appear in this sample, 84% of them only once. Of the sample, around 4% is held by the ten largest clones. Specimen: peripheral blood. The source of these receptors is a man aged 45 to 65 with acute or convalescent COVID-19.

The chain combines TRBV29-1 with TRBJ2-7; 8 bases fit TRBD1. Per the germline V gene, CDR1 is SQVTM and CDR2 is ANQGSEA. V trimming: 2 bases; J trimming: 3 bases; junction bases outside the gene matches: 9. The CDR3 spans 15 residues. Written as DNA, the CDR3 is TGCAGCGTTGAACGAGCAGGGGGCCACGACTACGAGCAGTACTTC. As protein: CSVERAGGHDYEQYF.

This clone is a singleton in its sample. V is TRBV30 and J is TRBJ2-3; D may be TRBD2 (5 bases). Germline CDR1 and CDR2: GTSNPN and SVGIG (reference sequence). The CDR3 totals 15 residues. Trimming took off 3 bases at V and 0 bases at J, with 13 bases between the two ends. CDR3 in amino acids: CAWRTVASSTDTQYF. The CDR3 DNA is TGTGCCTGGAGAACGGTAGCGTCTAGCACAGATACGCAGTATTTT.

The chain uses TRBV7-8 and TRBJ2-7; 7 bases fit TRBD1. Germline CDR1 reads SGHVS; CDR2 reads FQNEAQ. CDR3 length equals 18 residues. Unmatched junction bases numbered 15, after V lost 1 base and J lost 3 bases. In nucleotides, the CDR3 is TGTGCCAGCAGCTTAGTTAGCCCTAGGGGGACAGCCAACTACGAGCAGTACTTC. As protein: CASSLVSPRGTANYEQYF.

The V gene is TRBV7-3, the J gene TRBJ2-5; D might be TRBD1 (5 bases). The CDR3 loop spans 15 amino acids. Germline values: CDR1 SGHTA, CDR2 FQGTGA. Trimming stripped 1 base from V and 5 bases from J, with 14 bases between. The CDR3 is CASSLIAGFGETQYF. CDR3 DNA: TGTGCCAGCAGCTTAATTGCAGGGTTCGGGGAGACCCAGTACTTC.

The chain has TRBV5-4 and TRBJ1-2; 9 bases are shared with TRBD1. J was trimmed by 8 bases and V by 4 bases; bases with no gene match: 6. Germline CDR1 SGHNT, CDR2 YYREEE (reference sequence). This CDR3 comprises 13 residues. The CDR3 reads CASSTGQGVGYTF. In nucleotides, the CDR3 is TGTGCCAGCAGCACGGGACAGGGCGTCGGCTACACCTTC.

J is TRBJ1-1 and V is TRBV24-1, with TRBD1 matching over 8 bases. The CDR3 has 11 amino acids. J gave up 14 bases and V 4 bases, and 5 bases lay outside the gene matches. The germline gives CDR1 KGHDR, CDR2 SFDVKD. Written as DNA, the CDR3 is TGTGCCACCAGTGACGGACAGGGCGGATTCTTT. Residues: CATSDGQGGFF.

The chain employs TRBV7-3 and TRBJ2-3; 7 nucleotides match TRBD1. The germline V gene encodes CDR1 SGHTA and CDR2 FQGTGA. Unmatched junction bases numbered 6, after V lost 1 base and J lost 5 bases. The CDR3 is made up of 15 amino acids. For the CDR3, the DNA is TGTGCCAGCAGCTTAAGAGACAGGGCCGGAGATACGCAGTATTTT. Amino acid sequence: CASSLRDRAGDTQYF.

A few counts support this clone. The V and J genes are TRBV9 and TRBJ1-2, with 7 bases identical to TRBD1. After removal of 0 bases from V and 4 bases from J, the junction contained 6 bases not matched to a gene. The CDR3 covers 15 residues. The germline gives CDR1 SGDLS, CDR2 YYNGEE. CDR3 DNA sequence: TGTGCCAGCAGCGTAGGGGCAGGGGGTTCCTATGGCTACACCTTC. Amino acids: CASSVGAGGSYGYTF.

The rearrangement joins TRBV20-1 to TRBJ2-7; the D is unclear. There are 11 residues in the CDR3. CDR1 and CDR2 from the germline V gene are DFQATT and SNEGSKA (reference sequence). Trimming pared 5 bases from V and 6 bases from J, leaving 11 bases between. The CDR3 DNA follows: TGCAGTGCTGTGTTATCCCTCGAGCAGTACTTC. This translates into CSAVLSLEQYF.

The V and J genes are TRBV15 and TRBJ2-7; 7 bases are a match to TRBD2. Trimming took 0 bases from V and 6 from J; bases not matched to a gene: 2. This CDR3 spans 13 amino acids. The germline CDR1 and CDR2 sequences are LNHNV and YYDKDF (reference sequence). The CDR3 region is CATSRDWGGEQYF. DNA for the CDR3: TGTGCCACCAGCAGAGATTGGGGGGGCGAGCAGTACTTC.

The chain couples TRBV2 to TRBJ2-7; 8 bases fit TRBD2. J gave up 4 bases and V 5 bases, and 7 bases lay outside the gene matches. The CDR3 has 14 amino acids. Germline V gives CDR1 SNHLY, CDR2 FYNNEI. The CDR3 DNA sequence: TGTGCCAGCAGTCCAACCGGGGGGGATTACGAGCAGTACTTC. The encoded protein is CASSPTGGDYEQYF. The variable domain in full, completed from reference TRBV2 and TRBJ2-7, reads EPEVTQTPSHQVTQMGQEVILRCVPISNHLYFYWYRQILGQKVEFLVSFYNNEISEKSEIFDDQFSVERPDGSNFTLKIRSTKLEDSAMYFCASSPTGGDYEQYFGPGTRLTVT.

The genes are TRBV7-2 and TRBJ2-7, with 9 bases lining up with TRBD1. In germline, CDR1 is SGHTA, CDR2 FQGNSA. Trimming cost V 1 base and J 2 bases; bases outside gene matches: 12. CDR3 length equals 18 residues. The CDR3 protein is CASSLGPGQGERAYEQYF. The CDR3 nucleotides are TGTGCCAGCAGCTTAGGGCCGGGACAGGGTGAGCGGGCCTACGAGCAGTACTTC.

The chain couples TRBV19 to TRBJ1-2; 8 positions match TRBD1. Germline V lookup: CDR1 LNHDA, CDR2 SQIVND (reference sequence). The J segment lost 8 bases and the V segment lost 7 bases, leaving 9 bases of the junction unmatched. This CDR3 contains 13 residues. The CDR3 DNA reads as TGTGCCAGTAAATGGCAGGGGGCGGAAGGCTACACCTTC. This encodes CASKWQGAEGYTF.